The 16 T cell receptor beta chains given below trace back to one sample, sequenced in a study of T cell repertoires in cytomegalovirus infection. Their recognized antigens are unknown. TCRdb reprocessed the reads via MiXCR and lists one record per CDR3 protein. This table has roughly 860,000 distinct CDR3 sequences, roughly 33% appearing once. Sequences were derived from cultured CD8+ T cells from PBMCs, sampled from culture after CMV antigen stimulation. The receptors come from a human donor in good health (CMV status not recorded). Some clones in this sample may be carry-over from other donors' samples.

This clonotype was recorded many times. This chain links TRBV7-2 with TRBJ1-3; D remains ambiguous. This CDR3 is built from 16 residues. Trimming pared 4 bases from V and 6 bases from J, leaving 19 bases between. The germline V gene encodes CDR1 SGHTA and CDR2 FQGNSA. In nucleotides, the CDR3 is TGTGCCAGCAGCTCCACTCCCCGGGAATTTGTAAACACCATATATTTT. Translation: CASSSTPREFVNTIYF.

This clonotype appeared many times. The genes are TRBV7-6 and TRBJ2-7; D could derive from TRBD1 or TRBD2 (5 bases each). The germline CDR1 and CDR2 sequences are SGHVS and FNYEAQ. The CDR3 has 16 amino acids. V lost 1 base and J 2 bases, leaving 15 bases between the germline ends. The CDR3 DNA reads TGTGCCAGCAGCTTAGGACGACCTGGGGGTGCCTACGAGCAGTACTTC. This gives the protein CASSLGRPGGAYEQYF.

In this sample, this clonotype turned up many times. V gene TRBV7-2 combines with J gene TRBJ2-7, with TRBD1 matching 8 bases. Germline lookup yields CDR1 SGHTA and CDR2 FQGNSA. CDR3 size: 16 residues. J lost 0 bases, V lost 4 bases, and 8 bases had no gene match. The CDR3 DNA sequence: TGTGCCAGCAGCTCACCACGGACAGGGAGCTCCTACGAGCAGTACTTC. It yields the protein CASSSPRTGSSYEQYF.

This clonotype has a handful of counts. The chain recombines TRBV7-9 with TRBJ2-7; TRBD1 agrees at 9 bases. The V and J ends lost 4 bases and 6 bases, in that order; junction bases with no gene match: 10. The CDR3 contains 15 residues. From germline, CDR1 is SEHNR and CDR2 FQNEAQ (reference sequence). CDR3 sequence reads: CASSSGQGGFGEQYF. CDR3 coding DNA: TGTGCCAGCAGCTCGGGACAGGGAGGATTCGGCGAGCAGTACTTC.

The rearrangement links TRBV11-2 to TRBJ2-5; D is perhaps TRBD2 (5 bases). The V and J ends lost 5 bases and 4 bases respectively, with 20 bases between them. The germline V gene encodes CDR1 SGHAT and CDR2 FQNNGV. The CDR3 has 16 residues. CDR3: CASSPTAELIGETQYF. The CDR3 coding sequence is TGTGCCAGCAGCCCTACAGCGGAATTGATAGGAGAGACCCAGTACTTC.

This rearrangement joins TRBV19 to TRBJ2-1; D is uncertain. V was cut by 1 base and J by 1 base, with 8 bases left in between. CDR3 length: 15 residues. The germline V gene has CDR1 LNHDA and CDR2 SQIVND (reference sequence). As DNA, the CDR3 is TGTGCCAGTAGTATAGGGACCCAGTCCTACAATGAGCAGTTCTTC. Translation gives CASSIGTQSYNEQFF.

This clonotype was seen a single time. The J gene is TRBJ2-7, the V gene TRBV6-1; 8 bases agree with TRBD1. Germline lookup yields CDR1 MNHNS and CDR2 SASEGT. The CDR3 has 14 residues. Trimming took 2 bases from V and 6 from J; bases not matched to a gene: 6. CDR3 amino acids: CASSETAGGSEQYV. The CDR3 coding sequence is TGTGCCAGCAGTGAAACCGCAGGGGGCTCCGAGCAGTACGTC.

This clonotype was observed many times. The rearrangement links TRBV5-6 to TRBJ1-1; no clear D. V was clipped by 2 bases and J by 3 bases, with 5 bases between them. Per the germline V gene, CDR1 is SGHDT and CDR2 is YYEEEE. CDR3 length: 12 amino acids. The CDR3 reads CASSLPDTEAFF. The CDR3 DNA reads as TGTGCCAGCAGCTTACCGGACACTGAAGCTTTCTTT.

This clonotype was observed a handful of times. The chain recombines TRBV28 with TRBJ2-7, with 14 bases matching TRBD2. V shed 5 bases and J 4 bases; nucleotides not matched to a gene: 10. This CDR3 spans 17 amino acids. Germline V gene lookup returns CDR1 MDHEN and CDR2 SYDVKM. CDR3 residues: CASSGLAGGFGGYEQYV. In DNA form, the CDR3 reads TGTGCCAGCAGTGGACTAGCGGGGGGTTTTGGCGGGTACGAGCAGTACGTC.

The rearrangement joins TRBV19 to TRBJ2-1; 9 bases map to TRBD1. The trim removed 7 bases at V and 3 bases at J, leaving 7 bases unmatched. The germline gives CDR1 LNHDA, CDR2 SQIVND (reference sequence). CDR3 size: 15 residues. The CDR3 coding sequence is TGTGCCAGTACCTCGACAGGGGGTTACTACAATGAGCAGTTCTTC. It specifies CASTSTGGYYNEQFF.

The rearrangement uses TRBV12-3 or TRBV12-4 and TRBJ2-7; D is undetermined. Trimming removed 4 bases at V and 1 base at J, with 11 bases between. The CDR3 totals 14 residues. CDR3 in amino acids: CASSSDPGSYEQYF. The CDR3, as DNA: TGTGCCAGCAGTTCCGATCCGGGTTCCTACGAGCAGTACTTC.

This clonotype came up a few times. The chain joins TRBV6-1 to TRBJ2-1, with TRBD2 matching over 15 bases. J was trimmed by 4 bases and V by 2 bases; bases with no gene match: 6. The CDR3 runs 18 residues. Germline-derived CDR1 and CDR2 are MNHNS and SASEGT. This CDR3 is CASSETGLAGGLYNEQFF. Here the CDR3 DNA reads TGTGCCAGCAGTGAAACGGGACTAGCGGGGGGCTTATACAATGAGCAGTTCTTC.

The chain employs TRBV12-3 or TRBV12-4 and TRBJ1-2; a weak D match, TRBD1 (5 bases). V lost 6 bases and J lost 0, with 8 bases in between. The CDR3 length is 13 residues. CDR3 in amino acids: CASRGTSNYGYTF. DNA of the CDR3: TGTGCCAGCAGGGGGACGTCTAACTATGGCTACACCTTC.

Worth noting for this clonotype: The junction shows a germline mismatch at one end, possibly a read error. CDR3 sequence: CAISTDRLNTEAFF. In nucleotides, the CDR3 is TGTGCCATCTCAACCGATCGTCTGAACACTGAAGCTTTCTTT. V gene TRBV18 combines with J gene TRBJ1-1; D remains unclear. This CDR3 has 14 amino acids. Germline lookup yields CDR1 KGHSH and CDR2 LQKENI.

On this clonotype itself: A much bigger clone sits one base away, suggesting this may be a read error. The J gene is TRBJ2-3, the V gene TRBV12-3 or TRBV12-4, with 8 bases that match TRBD2. Unmatched junction bases numbered 4, after V lost 5 bases and J lost 0 bases. The length of the CDR3 is 15 residues. CDR3 sequence (DNA): TGTGCCAGCAGTGAAATAGCGGGGAGCACAGATACGCAGTATTTT. Translating gives CASSEIAGSTDTQYF.

The chain combines TRBV7-9 with TRBJ2-1; maybe TRBD1 (6 bases). The V and J ends lost 5 bases and 6 bases respectively, with 11 bases between them. The CDR3 consists of 13 residues. CDR1 is SEHNR and CDR2 is FQNEAQ in the germline V gene (reference sequence). CDR3 bases: TGTGCCAGCAGCGCGGACAGCAGCAATGAGCAGTTCTTC. Its protein product is CASSADSSNEQFF.